The 8 T cell receptor beta chains below all came from one sample that was sequenced in a study of tissue T cells after allogeneic stem cell transplantation. Time point defined: mouse harvest day 7 after allogeneic transplant. Each mouse received 10^7 T-cell-depleted marrow cells plus 10^6 splenic CD5+ T cells by tail vein. Profiled with immunoSEQ multiplex PCR; TCRdb holds only in-frame clones, not every one. The profile shows about 6,700 clones, under 50% of them singletons. The specimen sequenced was gut tissue. These receptors originate from a female BALB/c mouse given C57BL/6 T cells with graft-versus-host disease after an allogeneic hematopoietic cell transplant.

In regard to this clone: The gene symbols are mouse symbols. The CDR3 is cut off 1 residue early in the read; its end comes from the germline J gene. The chain is built from TRBV26 and TRBJ2-1, with D unresolved. The germline V gene encodes CDR1 KGHPV and CDR2 FQNQEV (reference sequence). The CDR3 runs to 13 residues. The V end lost 4 bases, the J end lost 1 base, and 5 bases lay between the germline ends. This CDR3 reads CASSQANYAEQFF. The sequenced CDR3 bases are TGTGCCAGCAGTCAGGCGAACTATGCTGAGCAGTTC.

Concerning this clone itself: Mouse gene names and germline throughout. Read sequence stops 1 residue before the CDR3 end, and the germline J gene provides the missing end. The rearrangement links TRBV12-1 to TRBJ1-3; TRBD1 agrees at 9 bases. V gave up 4 bases and J gave up 0 bases; unmatched junction bases: 3. The CDR3 is 15 residues long. Looked up from germline, CDR1 is SGHSN and CDR2 is HYEKVE. The DNA read from the CDR3 is TGTGCCAGCTCACGACAGGGGGATTCTGGAAATACGCTCTAT. Its translation: CASSRQGDSGNTLY. The entire CDR3 sequence reads CASSRQGDSGNTLYF.

This clone was counted a few times. The gene names here belong to mouse. The read ends 1 residue before the CDR3 terminus; that terminus is restored from the germline J gene. The chain employs TRBV23 and TRBJ2-7; the D call in the table, TRBD2, was not verified against the DNA. The CDR3 spans 15 residues. Germline CDR1 reads KGHTA; CDR2 reads FQNQQP. CDR3 sequence: CSSSLGTGGAREQYF. The part of the CDR3 DNA that was read is TGCTCCAGCAGTCTCGGGACTGGGGGGGCGCGAGAACAGTAC.

Points on this clone: Any gene name here is a mouse gene name. The read ends 1 residue before the CDR3 terminus; that terminus is restored from the germline J gene. The rearrangement joins TRBV13-1 to TRBJ2-7; possibly TRBD2 for D (7 bases). CDR3 length: 12 residues. Deletions cut 0 bases from V and 6 bases from J, with 7 bases between. Germline V gives CDR1 NSHNY, CDR2 SYGAGN. The CDR3 bases that were read are TGTGCCAGCAGTGATGGGGGGGCTGAACAGTAC. It yields the protein CASSDGGAEQY. The entire CDR3 reads CASSDGGAEQYF.

Details on this clone: The gene names given are mouse names. The read stops 1 residue short of the end of the CDR3; the missing end is completed from the germline J gene. The chain is built from TRBV12-1 and TRBJ2-3; D unclear. Trimming removed 0 bases at V and 2 bases at J, with 11 bases between. The V gene's germline CDR1 is SGHSN and CDR2 HYEKVE. This CDR3 spans 15 amino acids. The CDR3 region is CASSLDGSLAETLYF. The covered CDR3 bases are TGTGCCAGCTCTCTCGATGGGTCTCTTGCAGAAACGCTGTAT.

A word on this clone: Mouse gene names and germline throughout. The read falls 1 residue short of the CDR3 end, and the missing part is taken from the germline J gene. This sequence joins TRBV19 and TRBJ2-5; 7 bases match TRBD2. This CDR3 has 14 residues. In germline, CDR1 is FNHDT, CDR2 SITEND (reference sequence). Trimming at V came to 2 bases and at J to 3 bases, leaving 3 bases not matched to a gene. The CDR3 protein is CASSIGGGQDTQYF. CDR3 bases read: TGTGCCAGCAGTATCGGGGGGGGTCAAGACACCCAGTAC.

Comments on this clone: The genes and germline here are from mouse. The observed sequence ends 1 residue before the CDR3 terminus, with the missing tail filled in from the germline J gene. This chain links TRBV19 with TRBJ1-6; 7 nucleotides line up with TRBD1. TRBJ1-6 is an open reading frame whose function is uncertain. The V gene end was trimmed by 4 bases and the J gene end by 5 bases; junction bases not matched to a gene: 3. There are 14 residues in the CDR3. Germline V lookup: CDR1 FNHDT, CDR2 SITEND (reference sequence). The sequenced part of the CDR3 DNA is TGTGCCAGCAGTCGACAGGGAGATAATTCGCCCCTCTAC. Amino acid sequence: CASSRQGDNSPLY. The whole CDR3 is CASSRQGDNSPLYF.

With respect to this clone: Genes here carry mouse names. The read stops 1 residue short of the end of the CDR3; the missing end is completed from the germline J gene. This chain uses TRBV31 with TRBJ2-7; no clear D. Germline-derived CDR1 and CDR2 are GKSSPN and SITVG. V was cut by 0 bases and J by 7 bases, with 13 bases left in between. This CDR3 contains 13 residues. The part of the CDR3 DNA that was read is TGTGCCTGGAGTCTCTCGGGCGCGAGAGAACAGTAC. Protein product: CAWSLSGAREQY. The entire CDR3 protein is CAWSLSGAREQYF.